These T cell receptor beta chains were read from a single sample in a study of T cell repertoires in ileal Crohn's disease. Libraries were prepared by immunoSEQ multiplex PCR; TCRdb keeps only in-frame clonotypes and omits some of them. This sample has approximately 11,000 clones, with 79% found just once. The sample consisted of ileal tissue. The receptors originated from an adult with Crohn's disease. Both conserved end residues are part of each CDR3. A D gene is named only where the DNA matches it firmly. Not all rows give a size; the values are once, few, many and, for expanded clones, a class.

V gene	J gene	D gene	clone size	CDR3 length	CDR3 protein	CDR3 DNA
TRBV9	TRBJ1-1	-	-	14	CASSETALNTEAFF	TGTGCCAGCAGCGAGACAGCCCTGAACACTGAAGCTTTCTTT
TRBV7-9	TRBJ1-1	-	large	12	CASSQLQGTAFF	TGTGCCAGCAGCCAATTACAGGGTACAGCTTTCTTT
TRBV29-1	TRBJ1-1	-	-	12	CSVGQWGTEAFF	TGCAGCGTTGGACAGTGGGGCACTGAAGCTTTCTTT
TRBV11-2	TRBJ2-7	TRBD1	-	17	CASSLVSAGTGAHEQYF	TGTGCCAGCAGCTTAGTTTCCGCAGGAACAGGGGCACACGAGCAGTACTTC
TRBV5-1	TRBJ1-6	-	-	18	CASSLTGSQAGNNSPLHF	TGCGCCAGCAGCTTGACAGGGTCCCAGGCGGGTAATAATTCACCCCTCCACTTT
TRBV7-9	TRBJ2-1	TRBD2	-	14	CASSLFLAGNEQFF	TGTGCCAGCAGCTTATTCCTAGCGGGCAATGAGCAGTTCTTC
TRBV11-3	TRBJ2-1	TRBD2	-	16	CASSPGQRGVYNEQFF	TGTGCCAGCAGCCCCGGTCAGCGGGGGGTCTACAATGAGCAGTTCTTC
TRBV4-2	TRBJ1-2	-	-	13	CASSQERVGGYTF	TGTGCCAGCAGCCAAGAACGGGTGGGTGGCTACACCTTC
TRBV4-1	TRBJ2-7	-	-	15	CASSPTQGQSYEQYF	TGCGCCAGCAGCCCAACCCAAGGACAGAGCTACGAGCAGTACTTC
TRBV27	TRBJ1-2	TRBD1	-	15	CASSFGGQPNYGYTF	TGTGCCAGCAGTTTTGGGGGACAGCCTAACTATGGCTACACCTTC
TRBV29-1	TRBJ1-1	-	-	11	CSVDEGVEAFF	TGCAGCGTTGATGAGGGAGTTGAAGCTTTCTTT
TRBV28	TRBJ1-6	-	-	12	CASSWANSPLHF	TGTGCCAGCAGTTGGGCCAATTCACCCCTCCACTTT
TRBV28	TRBJ1-6	-	-	12	CASSLRVSPLHF	TGTGCCAGCAGTCTCAGGGTTTCACCCCTCCACTTT
TRBV6-6	TRBJ1-5	-	-	10	CATSASFSHF	TGTGCCACAAGCGCCAGTTTCTCTCATTTT
TRBV19	TRBJ1-3	-	-	16	CASSINSAGSGNTIYF	TGTGCCAGTAGTATAAACTCCGCGGGCTCTGGAAACACCATATATTTT
TRBV11-3	TRBJ2-1	-	-	14	CASSLDQGFGEQFF	TGTGCCAGCAGCTTAGATCAGGGATTCGGGGAGCAGTTCTTC
TRBV7-2	TRBJ1-1	-	-	14	CASSYSGDILEAFF	TGTGCCAGCAGCTACTCAGGGGATATTCTTGAAGCTTTCTTT
TRBV5-5	TRBJ2-7	TRBD1	-	12	CASSRAQGAQYF	TGTGCCAGCAGCCGCGCCCAGGGGGCTCAGTACTTC
TRBV5-1	TRBJ2-3	TRBD2	-	14	CASASSGSTDTQYF	TGCGCCAGCGCTTCTAGCGGAAGCACAGATACGCAGTATTTT
TRBV6-1	TRBJ2-7	-	-	14	CAGAYLKGVDEQYF	TGTGCCGGGGCTTATCTGAAGGGGGTCGACGAGCAGTACTTC
TRBV6-1	TRBJ2-1	TRBD1	-	15	CASNLRQGLYNEQFF	TGTGCCAGCAACCTGAGACAGGGTCTCTACAATGAGCAGTTCTTC
TRBV18	TRBJ1-1	-	-	13	CASSPGQNTEAFF	TGTGCCAGCTCACCGGGGCAGAACACTGAAGCTTTCTTT
TRBV5-1	TRBJ1-6	TRBD1	-	17	CASSRGTGGDYNSPLHF	TGCGCCAGCAGCCGGGGGACAGGGGGCGATTATAATTCACCCCTCCACTTT
TRBV7-9	TRBJ2-7	-	-	17	CASSRPQTGQVVYEQYF	TGTGCCAGCAGCCGACCCCAAACAGGGCAAGTCGTTTACGAGCAGTACTTC
TRBV7-9	TRBJ1-2	TRBD1	once	18	CASSLAVTGGLPPTGYTF	TGTGCCAGCAGCTTAGCGGTCACAGGGGGCCTCCCCCCGACTGGCTACACCTTC
TRBV18	TRBJ2-1	-	-	13	CASSPPMYNEQFF	TGTGCCAGCTCACCCCCAATGTACAATGAGCAGTTCTTC
TRBV5-1	TRBJ2-2	TRBD2	once	16	CASSLGLAGVTGELFF	TGCGCCAGCAGCTTGGGACTAGCGGGGGTCACCGGGGAGCTGTTTTTT